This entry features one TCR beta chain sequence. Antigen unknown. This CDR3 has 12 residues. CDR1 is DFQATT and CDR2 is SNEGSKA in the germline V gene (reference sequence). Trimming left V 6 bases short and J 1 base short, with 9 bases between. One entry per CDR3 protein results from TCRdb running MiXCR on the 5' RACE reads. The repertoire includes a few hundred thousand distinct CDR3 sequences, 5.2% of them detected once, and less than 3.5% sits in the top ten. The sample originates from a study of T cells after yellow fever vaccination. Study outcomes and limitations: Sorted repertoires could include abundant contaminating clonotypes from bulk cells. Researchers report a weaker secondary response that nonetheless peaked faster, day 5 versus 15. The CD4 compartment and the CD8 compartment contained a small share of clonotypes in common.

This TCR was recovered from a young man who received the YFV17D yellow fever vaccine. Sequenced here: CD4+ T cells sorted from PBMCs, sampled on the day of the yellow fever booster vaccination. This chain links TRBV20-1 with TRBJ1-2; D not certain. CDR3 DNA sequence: TGCAGTGCGGTACAGAGTAACTATGGCTACACCTTC. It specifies CSAVQSNYGYTF.